The 29 T cell receptor beta chains in this list originate from one sample, sequenced in a study of blood T cell repertoires in COVID-19. Data came from immunoSEQ multiplex PCR; TCRdb stores just in-frame clones and leaves some out. The sample includes around 110,000 clones, just over 90% of them seen just once. Sequences were obtained from peripheral blood. The receptors were sampled from a human donor with active COVID-19. The donor label of this sample is uncertain.

CDR3 DNA sequence: TGTGCCAGCAGCTTAGTAGTAGCGGGGGGGCCCGGGGAGCTGTTTTTT. This encodes CASSLVVAGGPGELFF. The genes are TRBV7-2 and TRBJ2-2; 11 bases are shared with TRBD2. Germline V gene data show CDR1 as SGHTA and CDR2 as FQGNSA. V lost 1 base to trimming and J lost 6 bases; unmatched junction nucleotides: 4. The CDR3 has 16 amino acids.

This clone occurred once. This chain uses TRBV10-3 with TRBJ2-3; 9 bases are shared with TRBD2. Germline V gene lookup returns CDR1 ENHRY and CDR2 SYGVKD. The CDR3 has 15 residues. V shed 10 bases, J shed 6 bases, and the junction held 14 bases outside the gene matches. The CDR3 sequence: CATGGRGGPLDTQYF. The CDR3 DNA reads as TGTGCCACCGGCGGGCGGGGGGGGCCCTTGGATACGCAGTATTTT.

Here the CDR3 DNA reads TGCGCCAGCAGCGGGGGCTGGGGACAGGGGGCGCACAATGAGCAGTTCTTC. Protein sequence: CASSGGWGQGAHNEQFF. The genes are TRBV5-1 and TRBJ2-1; 12 nucleotides agree with TRBD1. Trimming removed 4 bases from V and 5 bases from J; junction bases left unmatched: 10. In germline, CDR1 is SGHRS, CDR2 YFSETQ. The CDR3 length is 17 residues.

The rearrangement links TRBV19 to TRBJ1-1; 7 nucleotides agree with TRBD1. The V and J ends lost 4 bases and 3 bases, in that order; junction bases with no gene match: 8. CDR3 length: 15 residues. Germline V gives CDR1 LNHDA, CDR2 SQIVND (reference sequence). The CDR3: CASSRGGGKDTEAFF. CDR3 DNA sequence: TGTGCCAGTAGTAGAGGGGGCGGTAAGGACACTGAAGCTTTCTTT.

This chain uses TRBV5-4 with TRBJ2-1; 8 nucleotides match TRBD2. The junction had 4 bases not matched to a gene; V was cut back by 3 bases and J by 8 bases. This CDR3 is 13 amino acids long. Germline CDR1 reads SGHNT; CDR2 reads YYREEE (reference sequence). The CDR3 here is CASSSGTRYEQFF. The CDR3 bases are TGTGCCAGCAGCTCCGGGACTAGATATGAGCAGTTCTTC.

In its sample, this clone was seen a few times. The rearrangement uses TRBV4-2 and TRBJ2-7, with 9 nucleotides matching TRBD1. Trimming at V came to 2 bases and at J to 3 bases, leaving 8 bases not matched to a gene. CDR1 and CDR2 from the germline V gene are LGHNA and YNFKEQ. The CDR3 runs 16 residues. The CDR3 loop is CASSQWWDRDLYEQYF. CDR3 DNA: TGTGCCAGCAGCCAATGGTGGGACAGGGATCTCTACGAGCAGTACTTC.

The CDR3 spells CASSLSAGITEAFF. CDR3 sequence (DNA): TGTGCCAGCAGCCTATCCGCAGGGATTACTGAAGCTTTCTTT. The chain combines TRBV7-9 with TRBJ1-1; TRBD1 might be the D (5 bases). This CDR3 spans 14 amino acids. Germline CDR1 SEHNR, CDR2 FQNEAQ (reference sequence). V was pared by 5 bases and J by 5 bases, with 15 bases between.

V and J are TRBV18 and TRBJ1-6; D call uncertain. The CDR3 loop spans 14 amino acids. Germline lookup yields CDR1 KGHSH and CDR2 LQKENI. V lost 3 bases to trimming and J lost 0 bases, with 3 bases between them. DNA of the CDR3: TGTGCCAGCTCACCCGGCTCCTATAATTCACCCCTCCACTTT. Its translation is CASSPGSYNSPLHF.

The V gene is TRBV7-3, the J gene TRBJ1-2; D is possibly TRBD1 (5 bases). Germline V gene lookup returns CDR1 SGHTA and CDR2 FQGTGA. This CDR3 comprises 15 residues. Trimming took off 1 base at V and 4 bases at J, with 13 bases between the two ends. The CDR3 here is CASSLIRGNGYGYTF. The DNA of the CDR3 is TGTGCCAGCAGCTTAATTCGGGGGAACGGCTATGGCTACACCTTC.

The CDR3 nucleotides are TGTGCCAGCAGCTTAGTGGGACTAGCGGGGGGGCCGGTAGGTGAGCAGTTCTTC. It encodes CASSLVGLAGGPVGEQFF. The chain employs TRBV11-3 and TRBJ2-1, with 16 bases fitting TRBD2. The length of the CDR3 is 18 residues. Germline assignment: CDR1 SGHNT and CDR2 YENEEA. V lost 1 base, J lost 9 bases, and 9 bases stayed unmatched.

J is TRBJ2-7 and V is TRBV7-6; tentatively, D is TRBD1 (5 bases). This CDR3 is 15 amino acids long. Germline CDR1 reads SGHVS; CDR2 reads FNYEAQ. V lost 6 bases, J lost 4 bases, and 19 bases lay in between. CDR3 amino acids: CASRADQGTEYEQYF. Here the CDR3 DNA reads TGTGCCAGCAGGGCCGATCAGGGAACAGAGTACGAGCAGTACTTC.

The genes are TRBV3-1 (or the pseudogene TRBV3-2) and TRBJ2-3; the match to TRBD2 covers 7 bases. The CDR3 is 12 amino acids. V lost 6 bases, J lost 4 bases, and 1 base stayed unmatched. CDR1 LGHDT and CDR2 YNNKEL come from the germline V gene (reference sequence). The CDR3 DNA reads TGTGCCAGCAGGGGGGGGTCAGATACGCAGTATTTT. Protein product: CASRGGSDTQYF.

The chain combines TRBV5-5 with TRBJ1-5, with D possibly matching TRBD1 (5 bases). The CDR3 extends over 15 amino acids. The germline V gene encodes CDR1 SGHKS and CDR2 YYEKEE (reference sequence). V was cut by 2 bases and J by 4 bases, with 13 bases left in between. The CDR3 DNA follows: TGTGCCAGCAGCTTCTTTCAGGGCCGGAATCAGCCCCAGCATTTT. This translates into CASSFFQGRNQPQHF.

The chain recombines TRBV6-2 or TRBV6-3 with TRBJ2-7, with 13 bases matching TRBD2. Germline loops: CDR1 MNHEY, CDR2 SVGEGT. CDR3 length: 15 residues. V trimming: 4 bases; J trimming: 4 bases; junction bases outside the gene matches: 4. In nucleotides, the CDR3 is TGTGCCAGCAGTTTGCGACTAGCGGGGGGTTACGAGCAGTACTTC. Its translation: CASSLRLAGGYEQYF.

The J gene is TRBJ1-1, the V gene TRBV7-9; D remains ambiguous. This CDR3 region has 15 residues. Germline loops: CDR1 SEHNR, CDR2 FQNEAQ (reference sequence). With 5 bases removed from V and 7 bases from J, the gap between germline ends came to 20 bases. The CDR3 loop reads CASSPQDRVAGEAFF. The CDR3, as DNA: TGTGCCAGCAGCCCTCAGGACCGGGTGGCGGGTGAAGCTTTCTTT.

The rearrangement uses TRBV12-3 or TRBV12-4 and TRBJ2-7; a weak D match, TRBD2 (7 bases). Trimming stripped 4 bases from V and 6 bases from J, with 13 bases between. The CDR3 contains 13 residues. In nucleotides, the CDR3 is TGTGCCAGCAGTTCTCGGGGGGCAGGCGAGCAGTACTTC. This translates into CASSSRGAGEQYF.

The chain links TRBV19 to TRBJ2-2; D perhaps matches TRBD2 (6 bases). This CDR3 has 15 amino acids. Trimming left V 3 bases short and J 0 bases short, with 8 bases between. Germline CDR1 reads LNHDA; CDR2 reads SQIVND (reference sequence). CDR3 nucleotide sequence: TGTGCCAGTAGTATTGGCGGGGCGAACACCGGGGAGCTGTTTTTT. Residues: CASSIGGANTGELFF. Using reference TRBV19 and TRBJ2-2 for the parts outside the CDR3, the full variable domain is DGGITQSPKYLFRKEGQNVTLSCEQNLNHDAMYWYRQDPGQGLRLIYYSQIVNDFQKGDIAEGYSVSREKKESFPLTVTSAQKNPTAFYLCASSIGGANTGELFFGEGSRLTVL.

V gene TRBV6-9 combines with J gene TRBJ1-2, with a possible D match to TRBD1 (5 bases). Germline CDR1 MNHGY, CDR2 SVAAGI. CDR3 length: 19 amino acids. V lost 2 bases to trimming and J lost 2 bases, with 24 bases between them. DNA for the CDR3: TGTGCCAGCAGTTATGGGTTAGAGTCAGGGTTACAGGTAAACTATGGCTACACCTTC. It encodes CASSYGLESGLQVNYGYTF.

This rearrangement joins TRBV10-1 to TRBJ1-5; D is undetermined. Trimming left V 8 bases short and J 2 bases short, with 19 bases between. Germline CDR1 WNHNN, CDR2 SYGVQD (reference sequence). CDR3 size: 16 residues. CDR3 protein: CASVRTDIRGNQPQHF. DNA for the CDR3: TGCGCCAGCGTTAGAACTGACATTAGAGGCAATCAGCCCCAGCATTTT.

This chain links TRBV3-1 (or the pseudogene TRBV3-2) with TRBJ2-2, with TRBD1 matching over 7 bases. Per germline, CDR1 LGHDT and CDR2 YNNKEL (reference sequence). V lost 1 base and J lost 6; bases outside the gene matches: 5. CDR3 length equals 15 residues. The CDR3 sequence is CASSQGTGRAGELFF. The CDR3 region has the DNA TGTGCCAGCAGCCAAGGGACAGGCCGGGCCGGGGAGCTGTTTTTT.

V gene TRBV18 combines with J gene TRBJ1-5, with D possibly TRBD1 on 5 matching bases. Germline-derived CDR1 and CDR2 are KGHSH and LQKENI. This CDR3 is built from 14 residues. V lost 5 bases and J 0 bases, leaving 8 bases between the germline ends. The CDR3 DNA is TGTGCCAGCTCAAAGGGGCATAGCAATCAGCCCCAGCATTTT. Amino acids: CASSKGHSNQPQHF.

The chain combines TRBV3-1 (or the pseudogene TRBV3-2) with TRBJ2-5; weak D call: TRBD2 (7 bases). Trimming took off 0 bases at V and 5 bases at J, with 13 bases between the two ends. CDR1 and CDR2 (germline): LGHDT, YNNKEL (reference sequence). This CDR3 has 15 amino acids. CDR3 in amino acids: CASSQEQGRAETQYF. Written as DNA, the CDR3 is TGTGCCAGCAGCCAAGAGCAGGGGAGGGCGGAGACCCAGTACTTC.

V and J are TRBV9 and TRBJ1-6; D gene unclear. Germline CDR1 and CDR2: SGDLS and YYNGEE. The CDR3 runs to 12 residues. V was shortened by 3 bases and J by 10 bases, with 8 bases between the two germline ends. CDR3 DNA: TGTGCCAGCAGCGGAGGGCAGTCACCCCTCCACTTT. This encodes CASSGGQSPLHF. The full variable domain, in which reference TRBV9 and TRBJ1-6 provide the parts outside the CDR3, is DSGVTQTPKHLITATGQRVTLRCSPRSGDLSVYWYQQSLDQGLQFLIQYYNGEERAKGNILERFSAQQFPDLHSELNLSSLELGDSALYFCASSGGQSPLHFGNGTRLTVT.

The chain employs TRBV28 and TRBJ2-5; 11 positions agree with TRBD1. Germline CDR1 reads MDHEN; CDR2 reads SYDVKM. This CDR3 has 17 amino acids. V shed 6 bases, J shed 1 base, and the junction held 10 bases outside the gene matches. CDR3: CASSPGTGGPLQETQYF. CDR3 DNA sequence: TGTGCCAGCAGCCCCGGGACAGGGGGTCCCCTCCAAGAGACCCAGTACTTC.

The rearrangement links TRBV6-6 to TRBJ2-3; possibly TRBD1 for D (5 bases). V gave up 5 bases and J gave up 5 bases, with 8 bases separating them. Germline loops: CDR1 MNHNY, CDR2 SVGAGI (reference sequence). There are 12 residues in the CDR3. The CDR3 loop is CASSRTGDTQYF. The CDR3 nucleotides are TGTGCCAGCAGTCGAACAGGAGATACGCAGTATTTT.

The chain recombines TRBV7-3 with TRBJ1-1; unclear D gene. Germline assignment: CDR1 SGHTA and CDR2 FQGTGA. The V gene lost 1 base and the J gene lost 0 bases, with 27 bases spanning the gap. The CDR3 extends over 21 amino acids. This CDR3 is CASSLKMYREARVTMNTEAFF. In DNA form, the CDR3 reads TGTGCCAGCAGCTTAAAAATGTACCGGGAGGCTCGTGTCACCATGAACACTGAAGCTTTCTTT. The complete variable domain, with remaining parts taken from reference TRBV7-3 and TRBJ1-1, reads GAGVSQTPSNKVTEKGKYVELRCDPISGHTALYWYRQSLGQGPEFLIYFQGTGAADDSGLPNDRFFAVRPEGSVSTLKIQRTERGDSAVYLCASSLKMYREARVTMNTEAFFGQGTRLTVV.

The chain combines TRBV5-6 with TRBJ1-1, with unresolved D. V gave up 4 bases and J gave up 0 bases, with 4 bases separating them. The germline CDR1 and CDR2 sequences are SGHDT and YYEEEE. CDR3 size: 12 residues. The CDR3 is CASSLMNTEAFF. CDR3 bases: TGTGCCAGCAGCCTAATGAACACTGAAGCTTTCTTT.

The chain has TRBV4-3 and TRBJ2-7; tentatively, D is TRBD2 (5 bases). Germline values: CDR1 LGHNA, CDR2 YSLEER. The CDR3 runs 13 residues. V shed 0 bases and J shed 6 bases, with 9 bases lying between them. In DNA form, the CDR3 reads TGCGCCAGCAGCCAAGATTCCCTAGCCGAGCAGTACTTC. Amino acid sequence: CASSQDSLAEQYF.

The chain is built from TRBV7-2 and TRBJ2-1; D perhaps matches TRBD2 (5 bases). V lost 1 base and J 0 bases, leaving 19 bases between the germline ends. Germline lookup yields CDR1 SGHTA and CDR2 FQGNSA. The CDR3 sequence is 19 residues long. Here the CDR3 DNA reads TGTGCCAGCAGCTTAGGGAGCGGTGTCTCTATGAGCTCCTACAATGAGCAGTTCTTC. Its protein product is CASSLGSGVSMSSYNEQFF.